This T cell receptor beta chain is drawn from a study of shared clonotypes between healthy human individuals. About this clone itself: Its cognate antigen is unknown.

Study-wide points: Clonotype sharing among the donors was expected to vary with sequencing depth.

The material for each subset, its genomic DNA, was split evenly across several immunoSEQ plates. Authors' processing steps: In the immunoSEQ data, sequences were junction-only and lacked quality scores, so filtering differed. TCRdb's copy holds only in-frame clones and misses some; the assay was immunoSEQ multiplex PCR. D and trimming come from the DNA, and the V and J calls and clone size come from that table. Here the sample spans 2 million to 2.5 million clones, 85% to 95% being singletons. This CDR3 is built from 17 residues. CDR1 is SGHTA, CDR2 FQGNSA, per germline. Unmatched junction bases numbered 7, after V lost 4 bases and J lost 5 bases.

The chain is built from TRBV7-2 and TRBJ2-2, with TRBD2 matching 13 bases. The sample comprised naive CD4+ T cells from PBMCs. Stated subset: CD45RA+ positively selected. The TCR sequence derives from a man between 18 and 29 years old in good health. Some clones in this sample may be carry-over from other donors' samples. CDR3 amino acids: CASSSQGLAGRTGELFF. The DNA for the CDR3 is TGTGCCAGCAGCTCTCAGGGACTAGCGGGACGTACCGGGGAGCTGTTTTTT.